The rows below give T cell receptor beta chains drawn from one sample of a study of STAT3 mutations in large granular lymphocyte leukemia. The repertoire was sequenced with immunoSEQ multiplex PCR; TCRdb's copy has only in-frame clones and lacks some. The sample carries tens of thousands of clones, 60% to 85% recorded once. Specimen: peripheral blood mononuclear cells. The source of these receptors is a woman aged 50 to 60 with T-cell large granular lymphocyte leukemia. Some clones in this sample may be carry-over from other donors' samples. CDR3s include the opening cysteine and the closing phenylalanine or tryptophan. The D gene is left open where the match is weak. Only part of the rows carry a size: once, few, many, or a class if the clone is expanded.

j_call clone_size v_call d_call cdr3_aa cdr3_nt
TRBJ2-6 NA TRBV5-1 NA CASSGEVTGANVLTF TGCGCCAGCAGTGGGGAGGTGACTGGGGCCAACGTCCTGACTTTC
TRBJ2-3 NA TRBV18 NA CASSPDSLDTQYF TGTGCCAGCTCACCCGACTCCTTGGATACGCAGTATTTT
TRBJ1-5 NA TRBV30 NA CAWSVMSGIWGNQPQHF TGTGCCTGGAGTGTAATGAGCGGTATATGGGGCAATCAGCCCCAGCATTTT
TRBJ2-3 NA TRBV7-9 NA CASSFRGAFTDTQYF TGTGCCAGCAGCTTTAGGGGAGCGTTCACAGATACGCAGTATTTT
TRBJ1-3 NA TRBV5-1 NA CASSSASSGNTIYF TGCGCCAGCAGCTCAGCAAGCTCTGGAAACACCATATATTTT
TRBJ2-7 few TRBV5-4 TRBD2 CASSLLSSGRNEQYF TGTGCCAGCAGCTTGTTGTCTAGCGGGAGGAATGAGCAGTACTTC
TRBJ2-3 NA TRBV7-9 NA CASSLGTTSTDTQYF TGTGCCAGCAGCTTGGGGACGACGAGCACAGATACGCAGTATTTT
TRBJ2-7 NA TRBV27 TRBD2 CASSSPTSGSYEQYF TGTGCCAGCAGTTCCCCGACTAGCGGGAGCTACGAGCAGTACTTC
TRBJ2-3 NA TRBV11-2 NA CASSPSTGQNTDTQYF TGTGCCAGCAGCCCCTCGACTGGTCAAAACACAGATACGCAGTATTTT
TRBJ1-1 NA TRBV5-1 NA CASSLGGGTEAFF TGCGCCAGCAGCTTGGGGGGCGGCACTGAAGCTTTCTTT
TRBJ2-2 NA TRBV5-1 TRBD2 CASSFSGPNTGELFF TGCGCCAGCAGCTTTAGCGGGCCGAACACCGGGGAGCTGTTTTTT
TRBJ2-7 NA TRBV7-2 NA CASSPRDSGILYEQYF TGTGCCAGCAGCCCACGGGACTCGGGGATACTTTACGAGCAGTACTTC
TRBJ2-3 NA TRBV28 NA CATFSWGRSTDTQYF TGTGCCACCTTCAGCTGGGGCAGAAGCACAGATACGCAGTATTTT
TRBJ2-7 NA TRBV18 NA CASSPPLGGGSYEQYF TGTGCCAGCTCACCACCACTCGGGGGAGGCAGCTACGAGCAGTACTTC
TRBJ2-2 NA TRBV5-1 NA CASSLGALVWNTGELFF TGCGCCAGCAGCTTGGGAGCACTAGTCTGGAACACCGGGGAGCTGTTTTTT
TRBJ1-5 NA TRBV15 TRBD1 CATSRGAQGAYRSQHF TGTGCCACCAGCAGAGGGGCACAGGGGGCGTATCGGTCCCAGCATTTT
TRBJ1-2 few TRBV7-2 TRBD1 CASSLVIAGGGYTF TGTGCCAGCAGCTTAGTAATTGCAGGGGGTGGCTACACCTTC
TRBJ2-1 NA TRBV4-1 TRBD2 CASSHLGLAGDHEQFF TGCGCCAGCAGCCATCTTGGACTAGCGGGAGATCATGAGCAGTTCTTC
TRBJ1-5 NA TRBV28 NA CAIEGSEGNQPQHF TGTGCCATCGAAGGAAGTGAGGGTAACCAGCCCCAGCATTTT
TRBJ2-7 NA TRBV18 NA CASSPSAILYEQYF TGTGCCAGCTCACCATCGGCGATCCTATACGAGCAGTACTTC
TRBJ1-2 NA TRBV25-1 NA CASSEKSAGLYGYTF TGTGCCAGCAGTGAAAAGTCAGCGGGACTCTATGGCTACACCTTC
TRBJ1-2 NA TRBV28 NA CASSYMTASIYGYTF TGTGCCAGCAGTTATATGACGGCCAGCATCTATGGCTACACCTTC
TRBJ1-1 NA TRBV29-1 NA CSVGAGVGDTEAFF TGCAGCGTGGGTGCAGGGGTGGGGGACACTGAAGCTTTCTTT